This T cell receptor (beta chain) was captured in a study of T cell responses to AZD1222 COVID-19 vaccine. The study's findings and limits: Clonal diversity was possibly underestimated, and the donors were mostly white British, with more females. Elevations in Spike-specific TCR breadth and depth followed administration of two AZD1222 doses.

V gave up 7 bases and J gave up 1 base; unmatched junction bases: 15. Germline V gives CDR1 SQVTM, CDR2 ANQGSEA. The length of the CDR3 is 16 residues. As concerns this clone: Its antigen is still unknown.

Produced via immunoSEQ multiplex PCR; TCRdb's table is partial and in-frame only. This table has some 100,000 clones, 85% to 90% appearing once. The receptor was isolated from an adult in good health. This specimen was peripheral blood, taken on day 0 of AZD1222 vaccination. The chain couples TRBV29-1 to TRBJ2-5, with 7 bases that match TRBD2. Here the CDR3 reads CSASVGGAATQETQYF. The CDR3 nucleotides are TGCAGCGCCTCCGTGGGAGGGGCAGCCACCCAAGAGACCCAGTACTTC.